This T cell receptor beta chain was found in a study of cytomegalovirus exposure and HLA in healthy donors. Study results and caveats: Productive rates of about 90% or about 30% were seen for most TCR beta V segments in an earlier analysis. Reportedly, diagnosis of cytomegalovirus status by the classifier showed high specificity and sensitivity.

Donors likely had unrecorded immune exposures despite being nominally healthy when sampled. PCR was performed using 60 Vbeta and 13 Jbeta primers. Per the study methods: The authors later counted 65 million to 80 million unique TCR beta chains, roughly 10 million of them shared. Profiled with immunoSEQ multiplex PCR; TCRdb holds only in-frame clones, not every one. From that table come the V and J calls and clone size; the DNA was used to work out D and trimming. The sample contains a few hundred thousand clones, around 79% of which appear only once. Comment on this clone: Its cognate antigen is unknown.

The ends lost 7 bases at V and 0 bases at J; junction bases unmatched: 6. This CDR3 has 15 amino acids. Germline CDR1 is MNHNS and CDR2 is SASEGT. V gene TRBV6-1 combines with J gene TRBJ2-1; 7 positions agree with TRBD2. This sequence was found in a girl aged 2-10 years in good health and CMV-seronegative. The sample was PBMCs. As DNA, the CDR3 is TGTGCCAGCAAAAGTGGGGAGGGCTCCTACAATGAGCAGTTCTTC. Translated: CASKSGEGSYNEQFF.